This TCR beta chain was sequenced for a study of high-grade serous ovarian cancer treatment subgroups. In the study overall: Mean per sample: around 14,000 reads, around 7,300 unique TCR beta rearrangements. Study-wide points: Repertoire similarity ranged roughly 0.1 to 0.85 between tumors of one patient.

Of note for this clone: The antigen is unknown.

Tumor tissue was taken before any definitive surgery or chemotherapy was given. Generated by immunoSEQ multiplex PCR, the TCRdb table keeps only in-frame clones and is missing some. Here the sample spans some 2,300 clones, approximately 77% being singletons. The ends lost 10 bases at V and 5 bases at J; junction bases unmatched: 15. CDR3 length: 15 amino acids. Per germline, CDR1 MNHEY and CDR2 SMNVEV (reference sequence). The J gene is TRBJ1-1, the V gene TRBV27; 8 positions agree with TRBD1. The sequence was collected from a human donor with high-grade serous ovarian cancer. The sequenced material came from tumor tissue. CDR3 sequence reads: CATEYRGGGWTEAFF. CDR3 DNA: TGTGCCACTGAGTACAGGGGGGGTGGCTGGACTGAAGCTTTCTTT.